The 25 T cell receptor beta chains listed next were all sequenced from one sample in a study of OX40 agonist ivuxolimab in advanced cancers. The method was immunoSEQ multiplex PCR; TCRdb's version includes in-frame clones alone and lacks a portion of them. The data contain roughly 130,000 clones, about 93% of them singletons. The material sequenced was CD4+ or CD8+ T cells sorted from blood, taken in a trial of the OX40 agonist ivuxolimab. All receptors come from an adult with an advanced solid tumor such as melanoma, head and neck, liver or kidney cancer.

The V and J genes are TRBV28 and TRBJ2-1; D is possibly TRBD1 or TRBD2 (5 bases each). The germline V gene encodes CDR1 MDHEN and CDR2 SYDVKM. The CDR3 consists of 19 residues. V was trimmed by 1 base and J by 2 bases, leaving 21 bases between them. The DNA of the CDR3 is TGTGCCAGCAGTTTATATGGTGTGAGGGCAGGGTTGACCTACAATGAGCAGTTCTTC. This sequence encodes CASSLYGVRAGLTYNEQFF.

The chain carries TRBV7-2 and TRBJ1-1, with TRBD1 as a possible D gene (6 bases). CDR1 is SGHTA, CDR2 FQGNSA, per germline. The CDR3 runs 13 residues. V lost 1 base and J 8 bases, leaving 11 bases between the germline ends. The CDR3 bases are TGTGCCAGCAGCTTAGAAACAGGGAAAGAAGCTTTCTTT. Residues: CASSLETGKEAFF.

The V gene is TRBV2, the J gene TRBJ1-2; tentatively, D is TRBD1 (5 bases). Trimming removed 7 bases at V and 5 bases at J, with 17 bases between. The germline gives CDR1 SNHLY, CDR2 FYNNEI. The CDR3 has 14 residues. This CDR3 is CASTIRQHMYGYTF. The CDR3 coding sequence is TGTGCCAGCACCATTAGACAGCACATGTATGGCTACACCTTC.

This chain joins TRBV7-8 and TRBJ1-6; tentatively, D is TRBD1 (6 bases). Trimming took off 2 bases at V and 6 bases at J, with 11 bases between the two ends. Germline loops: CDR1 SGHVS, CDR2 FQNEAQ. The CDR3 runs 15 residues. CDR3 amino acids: CASSLSRGSNSPLHF. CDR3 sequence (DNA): TGTGCCAGCAGCTTAAGCAGGGGATCTAATTCACCCCTCCACTTT.

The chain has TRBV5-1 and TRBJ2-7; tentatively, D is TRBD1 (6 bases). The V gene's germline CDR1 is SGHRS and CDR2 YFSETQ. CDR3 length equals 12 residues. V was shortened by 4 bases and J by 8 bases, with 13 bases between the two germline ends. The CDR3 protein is CASSLPRDKQYF. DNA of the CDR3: TGCGCCAGCAGCCTCCCCCGGGACAAGCAGTACTTC.

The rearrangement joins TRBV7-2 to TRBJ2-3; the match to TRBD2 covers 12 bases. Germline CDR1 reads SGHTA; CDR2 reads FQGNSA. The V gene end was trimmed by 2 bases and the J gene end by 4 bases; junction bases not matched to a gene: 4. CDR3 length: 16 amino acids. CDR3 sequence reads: CASSLPRTSGADTQYF. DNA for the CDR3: TGTGCCAGCAGCTTACCTCGGACTAGCGGGGCAGATACGCAGTATTTT.

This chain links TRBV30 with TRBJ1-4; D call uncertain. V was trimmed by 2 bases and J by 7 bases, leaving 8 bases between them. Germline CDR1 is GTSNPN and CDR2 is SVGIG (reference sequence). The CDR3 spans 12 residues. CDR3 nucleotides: TGTGCCTGGAGTAGCGTGATTGAAAAACTGTTTTTT. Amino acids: CAWSSVIEKLFF.

For the CDR3, the DNA is TGTGCCAGCAGTTTAGGTGGGGCCCCATCTGAGCAGTTCTTC. Its translation: CASSLGGAPSEQFF. The chain uses TRBV28 and TRBJ2-1; D perhaps matches TRBD1 (5 bases). Deletions cut 2 bases from V and 9 bases from J, with 14 bases between. Germline CDR1 MDHEN, CDR2 SYDVKM. The CDR3 consists of 14 residues.

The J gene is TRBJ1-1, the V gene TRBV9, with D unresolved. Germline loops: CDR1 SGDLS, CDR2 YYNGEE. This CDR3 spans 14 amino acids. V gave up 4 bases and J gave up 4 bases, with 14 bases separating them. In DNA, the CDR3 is TGTGCCAGCAGCCCCTACGAGGGCCCCACTGAAGCTTTCTTT. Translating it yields CASSPYEGPTEAFF.

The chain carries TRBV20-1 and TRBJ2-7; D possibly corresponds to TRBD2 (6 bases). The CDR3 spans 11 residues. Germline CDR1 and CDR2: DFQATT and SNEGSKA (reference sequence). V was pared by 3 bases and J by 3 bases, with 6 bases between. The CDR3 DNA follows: TGCAGTGCTAGGACTAGCTACGAGCAGTACTTC. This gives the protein CSARTSYEQYF.

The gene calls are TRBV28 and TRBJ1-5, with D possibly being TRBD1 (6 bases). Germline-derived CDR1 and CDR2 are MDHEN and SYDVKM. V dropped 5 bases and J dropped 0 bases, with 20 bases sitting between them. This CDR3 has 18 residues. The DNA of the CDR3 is TGTGCCAGCAGTCCTAAACCGAGGGGGGTCTCTAGCAATCAGCCCCAGCATTTT. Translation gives CASSPKPRGVSSNQPQHF.

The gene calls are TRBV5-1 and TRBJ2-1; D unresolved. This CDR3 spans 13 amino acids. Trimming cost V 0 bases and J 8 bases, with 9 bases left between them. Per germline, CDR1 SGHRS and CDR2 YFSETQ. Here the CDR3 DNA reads TGCGCCAGCAGCTTGGGCAGAATTGATGAGCAGTTCTTC. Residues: CASSLGRIDEQFF.

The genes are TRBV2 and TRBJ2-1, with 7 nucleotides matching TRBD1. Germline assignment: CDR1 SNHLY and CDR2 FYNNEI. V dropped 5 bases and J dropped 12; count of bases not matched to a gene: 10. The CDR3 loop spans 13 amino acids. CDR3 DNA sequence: TGTGCCAGCAGTAAGACAGGGACCGCACGGCAGTTCTTC. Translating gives CASSKTGTARQFF.

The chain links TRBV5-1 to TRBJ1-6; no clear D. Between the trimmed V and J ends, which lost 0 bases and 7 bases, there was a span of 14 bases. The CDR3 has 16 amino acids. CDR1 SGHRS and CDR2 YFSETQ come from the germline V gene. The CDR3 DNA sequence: TGCGCCAGCAGCTTGGAAGGCTTTGGGGTCAATTCACCCCTCCACTTT. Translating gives CASSLEGFGVNSPLHF.

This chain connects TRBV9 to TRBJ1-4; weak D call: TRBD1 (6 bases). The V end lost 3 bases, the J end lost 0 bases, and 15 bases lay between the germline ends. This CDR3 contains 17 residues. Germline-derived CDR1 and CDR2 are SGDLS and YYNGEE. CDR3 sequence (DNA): TGTGCCAGCAGCGGGACAGCCCACATTGCAACTAATGAAAAACTGTTTTTT. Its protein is CASSGTAHIATNEKLFF.

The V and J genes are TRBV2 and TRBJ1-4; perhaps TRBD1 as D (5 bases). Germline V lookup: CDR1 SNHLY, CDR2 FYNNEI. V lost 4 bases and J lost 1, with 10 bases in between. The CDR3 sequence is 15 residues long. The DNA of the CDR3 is TGTGCCAGCAGTGTTAGGGGCGGAACTAATGAAAAACTGTTTTTT. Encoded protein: CASSVRGGTNEKLFF. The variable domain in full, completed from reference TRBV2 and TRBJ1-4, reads EPEVTQTPSHQVTQMGQEVILRCVPISNHLYFYWYRQILGQKVEFLVSFYNNEISEKSEIFDDQFSVERPDGSNFTLKIRSTKLEDSAMYFCASSVRGGTNEKLFFGSGTQLSVL.

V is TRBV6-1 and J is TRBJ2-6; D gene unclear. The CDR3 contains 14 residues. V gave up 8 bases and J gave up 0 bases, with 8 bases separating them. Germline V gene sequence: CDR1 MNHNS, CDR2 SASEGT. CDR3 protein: CASVRSSGANVLTF. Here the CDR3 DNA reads TGTGCCAGCGTAAGGAGCTCTGGGGCCAACGTCCTGACTTTC.

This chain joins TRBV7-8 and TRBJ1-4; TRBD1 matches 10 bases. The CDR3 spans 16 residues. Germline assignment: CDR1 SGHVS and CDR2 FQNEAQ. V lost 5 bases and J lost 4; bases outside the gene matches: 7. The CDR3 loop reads CASSPGTGVNNEKLFF. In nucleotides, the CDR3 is TGTGCCAGCAGCCCTGGGACAGGGGTTAATAATGAAAAACTGTTTTTT.

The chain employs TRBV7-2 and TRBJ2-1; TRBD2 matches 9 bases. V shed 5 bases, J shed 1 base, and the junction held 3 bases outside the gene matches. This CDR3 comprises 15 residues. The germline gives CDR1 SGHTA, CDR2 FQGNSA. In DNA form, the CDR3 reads TGTGCCAGCAGCACAAGCGGGAGGTCCTACAATGAGCAGTTCTTC. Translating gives CASSTSGRSYNEQFF.

The CDR3 spells CASSQLPGQSQETQYF. The DNA for the CDR3 is TGTGCCAGCAGCCAGTTGCCGGGACAGTCCCAAGAGACCCAGTACTTC. V gene TRBV14 combines with J gene TRBJ2-5; TRBD1 agrees at 7 bases. This CDR3 has 16 residues. Germline V gene sequence: CDR1 SGHDN, CDR2 FVKESK. Trimming cost V 3 bases and J 1 base; bases outside gene matches: 8. The whole variable domain, remainder taken from reference TRBV14 and TRBJ2-5, is EAGVTQFPSHSVIEKGQTVTLRCDPISGHDNLYWYRRVMGKEIKFLLHFVKESKQDESGMPNNRFLAERTGGTYSTLKVQPAELEDSGVYFCASSQLPGQSQETQYFGPGTRLLVL.

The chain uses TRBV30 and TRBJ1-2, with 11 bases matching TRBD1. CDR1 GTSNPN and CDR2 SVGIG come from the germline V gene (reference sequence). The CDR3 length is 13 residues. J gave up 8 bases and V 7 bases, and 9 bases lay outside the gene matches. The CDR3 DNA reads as TGTGCCTTCAACCCCGGGACAGGGGGGGGCTACACCTTC. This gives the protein CAFNPGTGGGYTF.

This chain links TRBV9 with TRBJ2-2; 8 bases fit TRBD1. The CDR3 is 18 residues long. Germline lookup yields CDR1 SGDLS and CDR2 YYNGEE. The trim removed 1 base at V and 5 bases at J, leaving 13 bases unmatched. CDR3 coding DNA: TGTGCCAGCAGCGTAACCGGGACAGGAGGATCGGGTACCGGGGAGCTGTTTTTT. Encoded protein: CASSVTGTGGSGTGELFF.

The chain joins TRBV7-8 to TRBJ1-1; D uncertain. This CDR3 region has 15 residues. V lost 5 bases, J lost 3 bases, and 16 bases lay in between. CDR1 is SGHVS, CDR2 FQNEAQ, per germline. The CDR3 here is CASSPGAPLDTEAFF. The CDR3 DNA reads TGTGCCAGCAGCCCAGGAGCACCCCTGGACACTGAAGCTTTCTTT.

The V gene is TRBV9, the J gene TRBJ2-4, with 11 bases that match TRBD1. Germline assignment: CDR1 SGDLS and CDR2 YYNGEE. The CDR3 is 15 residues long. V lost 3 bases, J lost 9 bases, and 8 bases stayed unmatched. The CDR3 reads CASSDRTGGGGIQYF. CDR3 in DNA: TGTGCCAGCAGCGACAGGACAGGGGGCGGTGGCATTCAGTACTTC.

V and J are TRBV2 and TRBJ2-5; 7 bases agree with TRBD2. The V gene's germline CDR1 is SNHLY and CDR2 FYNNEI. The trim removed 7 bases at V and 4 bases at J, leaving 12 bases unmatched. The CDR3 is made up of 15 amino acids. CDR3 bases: TGTGCCAGCATATTCGAACTAGCGATCCGAGAGACCCAGTACTTC. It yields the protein CASIFELAIRETQYF.